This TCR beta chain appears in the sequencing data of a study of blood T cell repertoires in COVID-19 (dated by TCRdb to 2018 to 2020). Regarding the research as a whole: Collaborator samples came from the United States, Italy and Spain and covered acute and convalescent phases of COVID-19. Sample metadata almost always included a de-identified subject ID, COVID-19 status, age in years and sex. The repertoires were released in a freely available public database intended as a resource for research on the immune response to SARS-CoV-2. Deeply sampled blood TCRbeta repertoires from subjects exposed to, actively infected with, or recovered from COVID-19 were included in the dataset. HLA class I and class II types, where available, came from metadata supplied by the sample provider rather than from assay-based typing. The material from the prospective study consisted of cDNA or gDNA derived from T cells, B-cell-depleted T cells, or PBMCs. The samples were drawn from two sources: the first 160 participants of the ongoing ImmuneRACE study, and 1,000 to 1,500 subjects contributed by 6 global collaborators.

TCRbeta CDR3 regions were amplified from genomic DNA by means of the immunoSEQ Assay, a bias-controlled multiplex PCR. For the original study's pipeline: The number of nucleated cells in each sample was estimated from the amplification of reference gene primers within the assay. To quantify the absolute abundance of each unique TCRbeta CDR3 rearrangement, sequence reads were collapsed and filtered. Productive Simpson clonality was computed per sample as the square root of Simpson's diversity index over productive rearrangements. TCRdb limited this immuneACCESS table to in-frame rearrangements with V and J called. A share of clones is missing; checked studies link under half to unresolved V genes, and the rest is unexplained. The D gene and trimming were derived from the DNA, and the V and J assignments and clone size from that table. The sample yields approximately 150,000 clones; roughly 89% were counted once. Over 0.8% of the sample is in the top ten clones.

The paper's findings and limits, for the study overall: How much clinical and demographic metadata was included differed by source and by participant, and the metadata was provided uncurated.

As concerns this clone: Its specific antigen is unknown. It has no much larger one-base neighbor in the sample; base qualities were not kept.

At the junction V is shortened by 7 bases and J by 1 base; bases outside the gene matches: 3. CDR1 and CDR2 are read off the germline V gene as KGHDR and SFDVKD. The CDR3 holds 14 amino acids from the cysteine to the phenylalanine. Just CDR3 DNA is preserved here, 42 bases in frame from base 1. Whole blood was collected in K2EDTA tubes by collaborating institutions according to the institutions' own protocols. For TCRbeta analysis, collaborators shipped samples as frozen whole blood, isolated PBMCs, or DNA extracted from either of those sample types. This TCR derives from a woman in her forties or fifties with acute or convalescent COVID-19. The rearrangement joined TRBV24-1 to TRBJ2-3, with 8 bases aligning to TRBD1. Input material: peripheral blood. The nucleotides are TGTGCCACCAGAGGACAGGGTGGCACAGATACGCAGTATTTT. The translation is CATRGQGGTDTQYF.